The 4 T cell receptor beta chains below all came from one sample that was sequenced in a study of monozygotic twins with inflammatory bowel disease. TCRdb reprocessed the 5' RACE reads and reports one entry per CDR3 protein, with no DNA. Found here are under 45,000 distinct CDR3 sequences; the top ten clones hold 5% to 6.5%. The sequenced sample consisted of blood. The source is a human donor with ulcerative colitis or Crohn's disease, or a healthy co-twin of an affected twin (not recorded which).

The chain recombines TRBV20-1 with TRBJ2-4; without DNA, the TCRdb call of TRBD2 cannot be checked. Germline assignment: CDR1 DFQATT and CDR2 SNEGSKA (reference sequence). CDR3 length equals 14 residues. Here the CDR3 reads CSARERTSGHIQYF.

The CDR3 sequence: CSAAPESGNGYTF. The chain joins TRBV20-1 to TRBJ1-2; TCRdb returns TRBD1, unconfirmable since there is no DNA. Looked up from germline, CDR1 is DFQATT and CDR2 is SNEGSKA (reference sequence). The CDR3 loop spans 13 amino acids.

The V gene is TRBV20-1, the J gene TRBJ2-3; TCRdb returns TRBD1, unconfirmable since there is no DNA. The germline V gene has CDR1 DFQATT and CDR2 SNEGSKA (reference sequence). This CDR3 region has 14 residues. The CDR3 sequence: CSARDSVRGDTQYF.

The chain's CDR3 is CASSLRAGGRYTF. The chain combines TRBV12-3 or TRBV12-4 with TRBJ1-2; TCRdb's D call, TRBD1, is unchecked because there is no DNA. The CDR3 is made up of 13 amino acids.